This section outlines one T cell receptor (beta chain) sequence together with its context. As yet, its antigen is unknown. Trimming cost V 5 bases and J 4 bases, with 11 bases left between them. The CDR3 is made up of 13 amino acids. CDR1 and CDR2 (germline): MNHNS, SASEGT. Built from TCR beta cDNA, the libraries had unique molecular identifiers in them. Via MiXCR, TCRdb re-called the PCR reads, giving one row per CDR3 protein. The sample holds 350,000 to 450,000 distinct CDR3 sequences, 39% seen once. The source of the sample is a study of post-analysis software for immune sequencing data. Findings and caveats of the study: Patients with multiple sclerosis recorded significantly lower normalized Chao1 diversity than controls, the study found. Higher frequency in patients than in controls was seen for about five TRBV segments, with TRBV5-6, TRBV5-1 and TRBV20-1 among them.

Sequencing used blood. The rearrangement uses TRBV6-1 and TRBJ1-2; D might be TRBD1 (6 bases). This clonotype was obtained from a girl aged 2-10 years with multiple sclerosis. The CDR3 spells CASSRRGVYGYTF. CDR3 DNA: TGTGCCAGCAGTCGCAGGGGAGTCTATGGCTACACCTTC.